The 29 T cell receptor beta chains given below trace back to one sample, sequenced in a study of neurological immune-mediated disorders. MiXCR, applied by TCRdb to the 5' RACE reads, yields one record per CDR3 protein. The sample lists over 55,000 distinct CDR3 sequences, about 2.5% seen once, with approximately 3% in the top ten. The material sequenced was PBMCs. The receptors stem from a man aged 50 to 59 with multiple sclerosis.

This clonotype was seen repeatedly, ten times or more. V is TRBV6-5 and J is TRBJ1-2; D remains unclear. The CDR3 has 14 amino acids. V lost 0 bases and J 4 bases, leaving 9 bases between the germline ends. Germline CDR1 is MNHEY and CDR2 is SVGAGI. CDR3 coding DNA: TGTGCCAGCAGTTACTCATCCTTGGTCTATGGCTACACCTTC. Protein sequence: CASSYSSLVYGYTF.

This clonotype was found many times. The rearrangement links TRBV11-3 to TRBJ2-7; D is undetermined. The CDR3 has 12 amino acids. Germline V lookup: CDR1 SGHNT, CDR2 YENEEA. Trimming pared 3 bases from V and 5 bases from J, leaving 8 bases between. The CDR3 reads CASSFSGDEQYF. CDR3 nucleotides: TGTGCCAGCAGCTTTAGTGGGGACGAGCAGTACTTC.

This clonotype was recorded at least ten times. The chain carries TRBV20-1 and TRBJ2-7; tentative D call: TRBD1 (5 bases). Germline values: CDR1 DFQATT, CDR2 SNEGSKA (reference sequence). The V end lost 5 bases, the J end lost 7 bases, and 15 bases lay between the germline ends. CDR3 size: 12 residues. CDR3 bases: TGCAGTGCTTCCAGACAGCTCGGAGAGCAGTACTTC. Amino acid sequence: CSASRQLGEQYF.

This clonotype was counted many times. The chain has TRBV6-5 and TRBJ2-7, with 7 bases lining up with TRBD1. Trimming removed 4 bases from V and 2 bases from J; junction bases left unmatched: 8. The CDR3 runs to 15 residues. Germline assignment: CDR1 MNHEY and CDR2 SVGAGI. The CDR3 reads CASSSIHGTAYEQYF. CDR3 coding DNA: TGTGCCAGCAGTTCAATTCATGGGACAGCCTACGAGCAGTACTTC.

This clonotype was picked up many times. This rearrangement joins TRBV12-3 or TRBV12-4 to TRBJ2-3, with D uncertain. The ends were cut back, 6 bases at V and 0 bases at J, with 16 bases in the middle. This CDR3 region has 16 residues. CDR3 sequence (DNA): TGTGCCAGCAGACCCCTAGGCGAAGGGAGCACAGATACGCAGTATTTT. Translating gives CASRPLGEGSTDTQYF.

This clonotype was found many times. The chain couples TRBV5-8 to TRBJ2-2; D gene ambiguous. Germline assignment: CDR1 SGHTS and CDR2 YDEGEE. Trimming pared 2 bases from V and 3 bases from J, leaving 8 bases between. The CDR3 is 14 amino acids. The CDR3 protein is CASSFRSYTGELFF. The CDR3 DNA is TGTGCCAGCAGCTTTCGGTCTTACACCGGGGAGCTGTTTTTT.

Many counts were recorded for this clonotype. The J gene is TRBJ2-5, the V gene TRBV12-3 or TRBV12-4; D possibly matches TRBD1 or TRBD2 (5 bases each). This CDR3 is 13 amino acids long. V was cut by 5 bases and J by 5 bases, with 12 bases left in between. Here the CDR3 reads CASSLSWGETQYF. CDR3 nucleotides: TGTGCCAGCAGTCTCAGCTGGGGGGAGACCCAGTACTTC.

This clonotype was observed at least ten times. The J gene is TRBJ1-6, the V gene TRBV12-3 or TRBV12-4; no firm D call. This CDR3 contains 14 residues. Trimming stripped 6 bases from V and 3 bases from J, with 9 bases between. In DNA, the CDR3 is TGTGCCAGCAGCCGACGGGACTATAATTCACCCCTCCACTTT. This codes for CASSRRDYNSPLHF.

This clonotype occurred many times. The chain employs TRBV20-1 and TRBJ1-1, with 10 bases identical to TRBD1. Germline CDR1 DFQATT, CDR2 SNEGSKA (reference sequence). V was clipped by 1 base and J by 10 bases; unmatched bases: 9. The CDR3 spans 14 residues. CDR3 amino acids: CSARARTGGYLAFF. CDR3 DNA sequence: TGCAGTGCTAGAGCCAGGACAGGGGGGTATCTAGCTTTCTTT.

At least ten counts were recorded for this clonotype. The chain joins TRBV12-3 or TRBV12-4 to TRBJ1-5; D remains ambiguous. The CDR3 totals 14 residues. V was cut by 3 bases and J by 2 bases, with 8 bases left in between. This CDR3 is CASSLNVGNQPQHF. The CDR3 region has the DNA TGTGCCAGCAGTTTGAACGTGGGCAATCAGCCCCAGCATTTT.

This clonotype has ten or more counts. The chain is built from TRBV5-1 and TRBJ2-3; no clear D. The CDR3 is 15 residues long. Trimming pared 1 base from V and 0 bases from J, leaving 9 bases between. Germline CDR1 is SGHRS and CDR2 is YFSETQ. CDR3 residues: CASSLSGPSTDTQYF. The CDR3 DNA follows: TGCGCCAGCAGCTTGTCCGGGCCTAGCACAGATACGCAGTATTTT.

Many counts were recorded for this clonotype. The chain couples TRBV5-1 to TRBJ2-2; TRBD2 might be the D (5 bases). This CDR3 spans 15 amino acids. Trimming removed 1 base from V and 5 bases from J, with 12 bases in between. Germline V gene lookup returns CDR1 SGHRS and CDR2 YFSETQ. As DNA, the CDR3 is TGCGCCAGCAGCTTGTCACGGACTGAGACCGGGGAGCTGTTTTTT. Translated: CASSLSRTETGELFF. Drawing the rest from reference TRBV5-1 and TRBJ2-2, the complete variable domain is KAGVTQTPRYLIKTRGQQVTLSCSPISGHRSVSWYQQTPGQGLQFLFEYFSETQRNKGNFPGRFSGRQFSNSRSEMNVSTLELGDSALYLCASSLSRTETGELFFGEGSRLTVL.

In this sample, this clonotype turned up many times. The rearrangement uses TRBV9 and TRBJ2-1, with 11 bases identical to TRBD1. The CDR3 totals 16 residues. After removal of 3 bases from V and 4 bases from J, the junction contained 6 bases not matched to a gene. Germline CDR1 reads SGDLS; CDR2 reads YYNGEE. The CDR3 spells CASSGTGGAGYNEQFF. The DNA of the CDR3 is TGTGCCAGCAGCGGGACAGGGGGCGCGGGGTACAATGAGCAGTTCTTC.

This clonotype occurred many times. This sequence joins TRBV7-9 and TRBJ1-2; D ambiguous. Germline CDR1 SEHNR, CDR2 FQNEAQ (reference sequence). Trimming stripped 0 bases from V and 10 bases from J, with 9 bases between. The CDR3 length is 12 residues. The CDR3 spells CASSLAVGIYTF. The DNA for the CDR3 is TGTGCCAGCAGCTTAGCGGTGGGGATCTACACCTTC.

This clonotype has ten or more counts. The rearrangement links TRBV5-6 to TRBJ2-7; possible D gene TRBD1, 6 bases. Germline V CDR1 and CDR2: SGHDT, YYEEEE. The germline V and J ends were trimmed by 1 base and 1 base, with 9 bases remaining between them. CDR3 length equals 14 residues. The CDR3 nucleotides are TGTGCCAGCAGCTTGCTCCAGGGGTCCTACGAGCAGTACTTC. Translated, it gives CASSLLQGSYEQYF.

This clonotype was recorded many times. The chain uses TRBV5-1 and TRBJ2-3; D is undetermined. Germline CDR1 is SGHRS and CDR2 is YFSETQ. CDR3 length equals 16 residues. V shed 0 bases and J shed 0 bases, with 11 bases lying between them. CDR3 protein: CASSLGLSISTDTQYF. DNA of the CDR3: TGCGCCAGCAGCTTGGGCCTGAGTATCAGCACAGATACGCAGTATTTT.

With regard to this clonotype: The germline gene is not matched at one end of the junction; a read error may be the cause. The J gene is TRBJ1-6, the V gene TRBV7-6, with unresolved D. The CDR3 spans 15 residues. Germline assignment: CDR1 SGHVS and CDR2 FNYEAQ. The chain's CDR3 is CVSSLNRADNSTLNF. As DNA, the CDR3 is TGTGTCAGCAGCTTAAATCGGGCCGACAATTCAACCCTCAACTTT. The full variable domain, with the rest looked up from reference TRBV7-6 and TRBJ1-6, is GAGVSQSPRYKVTKRGQDVALRCDPISGHVSLYWYRQALGQGPEFLTYFNYEAQQDKSGLPNDRFSAERPEGSISTLTIQRTEQRDSAMYRCVSSLNRADNSTLNFGNGTRLTVT.

In this sample, this clonotype turned up a few times. The chain uses TRBV7-6 and TRBJ2-5; possibly TRBD1 or TRBD2 for D (5 bases each). The CDR3 extends over 15 amino acids. V dropped 5 bases and J dropped 3 bases, with 16 bases sitting between them. Germline CDR1 and CDR2: SGHVS and FNYEAQ. The CDR3 nucleotides are TGTGCCAGCAGCCCGGCCCCGGGACGAGAAGAGACCCAGTACTTC. It is translated as CASSPAPGREETQYF. Full variable domain (missing parts from reference TRBV7-6 and TRBJ2-5): GAGVSQSPRYKVTKRGQDVALRCDPISGHVSLYWYRQALGQGPEFLTYFNYEAQQDKSGLPNDRFSAERPEGSISTLTIQRTEQRDSAMYRCASSPAPGREETQYFGPGTRLLVL.

This clonotype was picked up many times. The chain joins TRBV28 to TRBJ2-7; possible D gene TRBD1, 5 bases. The CDR3 spans 11 residues. Germline V lookup: CDR1 MDHEN, CDR2 SYDVKM. Trimming took off 7 bases at V and 4 bases at J, with 8 bases between the two ends. CDR3 DNA: TGTGCCAGCACCAACAGGTACGAGCAGTACTTC. Encoded protein: CASTNRYEQYF. The entire variable domain, with the rest obtained from reference TRBV28 and TRBJ2-7, is as follows: DVKVTQSSRYLVKRTGEKVFLECVQDMDHENMFWYRQDPGLGLRLIYFSYDVKMKEKGDIPEGYSVSREKKERFSLILESASTNQTSMYLCASTNRYEQYFGPGTRLTVT.

This clonotype has ten or more counts. The gene calls are TRBV5-1 and TRBJ2-3, with 10 bases matching TRBD2. V shed 1 base and J 6 bases; nucleotides not matched to a gene: 11. CDR3 size: 17 residues. Germline V gives CDR1 SGHRS, CDR2 YFSETQ. The CDR3 protein is CASSLSLSGGQRDTQYF. The CDR3 DNA sequence: TGCGCCAGCAGCTTGTCTCTTAGCGGGGGGCAGCGGGATACGCAGTATTTT.

This clonotype was counted many times. The V gene is TRBV28, the J gene TRBJ2-5; TRBD1 might be the D (6 bases). The CDR3 runs to 16 residues. The V and J ends lost 4 bases and 2 bases respectively, with 17 bases between them. Germline CDR1 MDHEN, CDR2 SYDVKM. For the CDR3, the DNA is TGTGCCAGCAGTTCCCGGGACACTTACCCACAAGAGACCCAGTACTTC. It is translated as CASSSRDTYPQETQYF.

This clonotype has at least ten counts. The rearrangement uses TRBV12-3 or TRBV12-4 and TRBJ1-1, with D unresolved. CDR3 length: 14 residues. The ends were cut back, 7 bases at V and 1 base at J, with 13 bases in the middle. CDR3 sequence: CASTIYTRNTEAFF. The CDR3 DNA reads as TGTGCCAGCACTATCTATACACGGAACACTGAAGCTTTCTTT.

This clonotype was seen repeatedly, ten times or more. This CDR3 reads CASSQGREAKTQYF. CDR3 DNA: TGTGCCAGCAGCCAAGGGAGGGAAGCTAAGACCCAGTACTTC. This sequence joins TRBV7-2 and TRBJ2-5; 7 bases map to TRBD2. The germline V gene encodes CDR1 SGHTA and CDR2 FQGNSA. V was clipped by 5 bases and J by 6 bases; unmatched bases: 9. This CDR3 contains 14 residues.

The sample holds many counts of this clonotype. V and J are TRBV6-2 or TRBV6-3 and TRBJ1-5; the D gene is possibly TRBD1 (5 bases). The CDR3 length is 13 residues. Germline V gene lookup returns CDR1 MNHEY and CDR2 SVGEGT. The germline V and J ends were trimmed by 5 bases and 9 bases, with 14 bases remaining between them. CDR3 residues: CASSPPGPRPQHF. CDR3 nucleotide sequence: TGTGCCAGCAGTCCCCCGGGGCCGAGGCCCCAGCATTTT.

This clonotype has ten or more counts. The V call is TRBV20-1, the J call TRBJ1-6, with D possibly being TRBD1 (5 bases). Trimming removed 0 bases from V and 5 bases from J, with 11 bases in between. The germline gives CDR1 DFQATT, CDR2 SNEGSKA (reference sequence). The CDR3 totals 15 residues. Written as DNA, the CDR3 is TGCAGTGCTAGAGAACCCGGGACCGATAATTCACCCCTCCACTTT. Residues: CSAREPGTDNSPLHF.

This clonotype showed up many times. The rearrangement joins TRBV5-1 to TRBJ2-7; D gene unclear. The CDR3 has 15 amino acids. Germline values: CDR1 SGHRS, CDR2 YFSETQ. Trimming removed 0 bases at V and 0 bases at J, with 10 bases between. For the CDR3, the DNA is TGCGCCAGCAGCTTGGTTAGTGACGCCTCCTACGAGCAGTACTTC. Translated: CASSLVSDASYEQYF.

This clonotype has at least ten counts. The V call is TRBV20-1, the J call TRBJ2-5; perhaps TRBD1 as D (5 bases). Germline assignment: CDR1 DFQATT and CDR2 SNEGSKA (reference sequence). V was cut by 3 bases and J by 3 bases, with 8 bases left in between. The CDR3 sequence is 12 residues long. CDR3 amino acids: CSASAREETQYF. The CDR3 nucleotides are TGCAGTGCTAGCGCCAGGGAAGAGACCCAGTACTTC.

This clonotype was detected ten times or more. The rearrangement links TRBV5-1 to TRBJ2-7; D gene unclear. The CDR3 loop spans 13 amino acids. Germline V gives CDR1 SGHRS, CDR2 YFSETQ. V lost 2 bases, J lost 6 bases, and 12 bases lay in between. In DNA, the CDR3 is TGCGCCAGCAGCTTAGCTAGTACCGGCGAGCAGTACTTC. This translates into CASSLASTGEQYF. The variable domain in full, with the rest retrieved from reference TRBV5-1 and TRBJ2-7, is KAGVTQTPRYLIKTRGQQVTLSCSPISGHRSVSWYQQTPGQGLQFLFEYFSETQRNKGNFPGRFSGRQFSNSRSEMNVSTLELGDSALYLCASSLASTGEQYFGPGTRLTVT.

The table lists this clonotype with many counts. The genes are TRBV5-1 and TRBJ2-7; D unresolved. Germline lookup yields CDR1 SGHRS and CDR2 YFSETQ. V lost 0 bases and J lost 1, with 5 bases in between. This CDR3 comprises 13 residues. CDR3 nucleotide sequence: TGCGCCAGCAGCTTGGACGGTTCCTACGAGCAGTACTTC. It specifies CASSLDGSYEQYF.